This TCR beta chain was documented in a study of vaccination effects on CD4 cells after COVID-19. The junction had 12 bases not matched to a gene; V was cut back by 3 bases and J by 2 bases. There are 16 residues in the CDR3. Germline CDR1 is GTSNPN and CDR2 is SVGIG (reference sequence). About this clone itself: What it binds is not known.

Study findings and constraints: There was marked clonal contraction among infection- and vaccine-induced clones late after vaccination. In people who had recovered, most post-vaccine spike-reactive clones were new vaccine-induced clones.

Assay used: immunoSEQ multiplex PCR; TCRdb lists only in-frame clones, some missing. The sample yields tens of thousands of clones, nearly 75% seen once. Isolation of CD4+ T cells took place after approximately 10 days of culture. Documented for the person is a PCR-confirmed SARS-CoV-2 infection occurring between March and December 2020. The cohort was immunized with two doses of either the BNT162b2 or mRNA-1273 vaccine. This chain joins TRBV30 and TRBJ1-1; TRBD1 aligns across 7 bases. Here the sequenced sample was CD4+ T cells from PBMCs cultured without peptide, taken after COVID-19 vaccination. The source of this sequence is a human donor who had a prior SARS-CoV-2 infection. The CDR3 DNA follows: TGTGCCTGGAGCGAAACAGGGGTCACATATAACACTGAAGCTTTCTTT. It is translated as CAWSETGVTYNTEAFF.